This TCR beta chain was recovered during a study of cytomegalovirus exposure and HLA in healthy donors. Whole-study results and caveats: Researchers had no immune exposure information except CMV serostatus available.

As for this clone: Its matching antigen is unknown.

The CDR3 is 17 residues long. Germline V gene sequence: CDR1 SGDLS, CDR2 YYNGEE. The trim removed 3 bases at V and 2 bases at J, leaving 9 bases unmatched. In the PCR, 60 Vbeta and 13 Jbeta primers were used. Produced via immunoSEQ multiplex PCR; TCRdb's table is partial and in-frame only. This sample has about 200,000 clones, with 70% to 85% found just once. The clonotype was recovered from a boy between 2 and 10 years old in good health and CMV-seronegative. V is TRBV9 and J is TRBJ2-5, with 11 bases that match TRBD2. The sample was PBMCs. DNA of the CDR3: TGTGCCAGCAGCGCGGCCCTTAGACTAGCGGGGCAAGAGACCCAGTACTTC. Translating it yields CASSAALRLAGQETQYF.